This T cell receptor beta chain was profiled in a study of Ad26.COV2.S vaccination and SARS-CoV-2 variants. Study in general: Recipients of Ad26.COV2.S got it intramuscularly, once or twice 56 days apart. Broader study findings: The placebo group had lower spike-specific TCR breadth than the vaccine recipients did. Marked by substantial breadth, spike-specific CD8+ and CD4+ T cell responses were reportedly seen after vaccination.

Treatment described: 15 to 20 received Ad26.COV2.S at low or high dose, single or two shots; 5 received placebo; per-sample allocation not given. Day 63 after the first vaccine or placebo injection was the time point for sampling. Measured with immunoSEQ multiplex PCR; TCRdb has only the in-frame clones, and not every one. The sample yields about 410,000 clones, around 92% seen once. The CDR3 extends over 13 amino acids. Germline V CDR1 and CDR2: LNHDA, SQIVND (reference sequence). Trimming removed 3 bases at V and 0 bases at J, with 5 bases between. A note on this clone: The antigen is undetermined.

The sequence was obtained from a person between 18 and 65 years old who received the Ad26.COV2.S COVID-19 vaccine or a placebo. The gene calls are TRBV19 and TRBJ1-2, with no clear D. The specimen was peripheral blood, collected in a trial of Ad26.COV2.S vaccine versus placebo. CDR3 nucleotides: TGTGCCAGTAGTATTGGAGCTAACTATGGCTACACCTTC. As protein: CASSIGANYGYTF.